Reported below is one T cell receptor beta chain. Its cognate antigen is unknown. This sample is part of a study of T cells in Graves' hyperthyroidism and ophthalmopathy. About the study: Upon initial diagnosis and before any treatment, peripheral blood was collected.

Patients were aged 18 to 65, had disease duration under 2 months, and had newly diagnosed hyperthyroidism. Clinical symptoms, serum thyroxine, TRAb, thyroid ultrasound and orbital computed tomography informed diagnoses. Amplified TCR beta CDR3 regions derived from RNA transcripts. The TCR CDR3 was amplified in a first-round RT-PCR using the HTBI primer set. MiXCR, run by TCRdb on the multiplex PCR reads, gives a single entry per CDR3 protein. This table holds 550,000 to 850,000 distinct CDR3 sequences, about 19% found once. Trimming took 0 bases from V and 6 from J; bases not matched to a gene: 6. Germline CDR1 and CDR2: DFQATT and SNEGSKA (reference sequence). CDR3 length: 15 residues. General study findings and limits: Blood also showed most of the thyroid clonotypes that were expanded above 0.001.

This TCR came from a woman in her 50s with Graves' hyperthyroidism that later progressed to Graves' ophthalmopathy. What was sequenced was blood. The chain links TRBV20-1 to TRBJ1-1; TRBD1 aligns across 11 bases. CDR3 DNA sequence: TGCAGTGCTAGAGATTGGGACAGGGGGATCGCTGAAGCTTTCTTT. Translated, it gives CSARDWDRGIAEAFF.